This T cell receptor beta chain was captured in a study of regulatory T cells in long-lasting Graves disease. Time point meaning: persistent/refractory GD, antithyroid drugs over 5 years with positive TRAb. The TCR library used RNA extracted from PBMCs. CDR3 regions were amplified by Arm-PCR using iRepertoire HTBI primers to build TCR beta libraries. TCRdb re-derived calls from the multiplex PCR reads in MiXCR, one entry per CDR3 protein. The repertoire has about 660,000 distinct CDR3 sequences, approximately 29% of them found once; the top ten carry roughly 41%. Germline-derived CDR1 and CDR2 are MDHEN and SYDVKM. This CDR3 comprises 16 residues. Concerning this clonotype itself: A far larger clone is off by one base, so a read error is likely.

This receptor was obtained from a female donor with Graves disease. V and J are TRBV28 and TRBJ1-6, with TRBD1 matching over 9 bases. Sequencing was performed on peripheral blood mononuclear cells (PBMCs), taken when the disease was refractory, from a patient treated with antithyroid drugs. The CDR3 DNA reads TGTGCCAGCAGTTCCCCCGAGGGACAGGGCAATTCACCCCCCCACTTT. This gives the protein CASSSPEGQGNSPPHF.